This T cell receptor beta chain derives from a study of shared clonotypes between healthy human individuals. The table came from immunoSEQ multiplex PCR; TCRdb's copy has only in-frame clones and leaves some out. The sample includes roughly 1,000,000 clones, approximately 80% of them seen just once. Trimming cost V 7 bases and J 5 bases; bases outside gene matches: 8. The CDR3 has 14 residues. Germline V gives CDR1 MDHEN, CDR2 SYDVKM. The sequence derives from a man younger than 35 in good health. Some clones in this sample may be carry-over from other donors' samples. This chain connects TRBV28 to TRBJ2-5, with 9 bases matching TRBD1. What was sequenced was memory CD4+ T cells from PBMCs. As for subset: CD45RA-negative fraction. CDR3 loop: CASTAGTGWETQYF. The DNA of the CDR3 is TGTGCCAGCACAGCCGGGACAGGGTGGGAGACCCAGTACTTC.